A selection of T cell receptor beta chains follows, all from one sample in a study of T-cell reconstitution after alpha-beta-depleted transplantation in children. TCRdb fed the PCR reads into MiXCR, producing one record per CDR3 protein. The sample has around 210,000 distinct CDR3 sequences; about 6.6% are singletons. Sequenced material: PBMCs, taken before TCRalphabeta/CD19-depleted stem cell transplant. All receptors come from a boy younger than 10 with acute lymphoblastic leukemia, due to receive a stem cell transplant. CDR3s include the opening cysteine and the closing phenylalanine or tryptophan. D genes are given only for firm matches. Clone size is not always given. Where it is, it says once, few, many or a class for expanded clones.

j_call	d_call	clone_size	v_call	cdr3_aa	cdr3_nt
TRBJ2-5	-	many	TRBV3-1	CASSLGTQETQYF	TGTGCCAGCAGCCTCGGGACACAAGAGACCCAGTACTTC
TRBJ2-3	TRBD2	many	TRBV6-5	CASSLSGAVTDTQYF	TGTGCCAGCAGTTTGAGCGGGGCAGTTACAGATACGCAGTATTTT
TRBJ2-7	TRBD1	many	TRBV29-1	CSVARDRGRPYEQYF	TGCAGCGTTGCCCGGGACAGGGGTCGACCCTACGAGCAGTACTTC
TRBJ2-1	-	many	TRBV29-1	CSVRGGRRNEQFF	TGCAGCGTGAGGGGTGGACGGCGGAATGAGCAGTTCTTC
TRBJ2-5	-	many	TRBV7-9	CASSLEDQETQYF	TGTGCCAGCAGCTTAGAGGACCAAGAGACCCAGTACTTC
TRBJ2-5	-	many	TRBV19	CASSSGARGETQYF	TGTGCCAGTAGTTCCGGGGCCCGTGGGGAGACCCAGTACTTC
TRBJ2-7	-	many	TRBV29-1	CSVVASSYEQYF	TGCAGCGTTGTGGCGAGCTCCTACGAGCAGTACTTC
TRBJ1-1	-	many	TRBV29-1	CSVPDPNTEAFF	TGCAGCGTTCCCGACCCGAACACTGAAGCTTTCTTT
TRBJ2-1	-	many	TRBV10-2	CASSERPNEQFF	TGCGCCAGCAGTGAAAGACCGAATGAGCAGTTCTTC
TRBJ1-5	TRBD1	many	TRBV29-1	CSVRQGNQPQHF	TGCAGCGTACGACAGGGTAATCAGCCCCAGCATTTT
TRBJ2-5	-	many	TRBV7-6	CASSLAEETQYF	TGTGCCAGCAGCTTAGCGGAAGAGACCCAGTACTTC
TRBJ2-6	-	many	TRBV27	CASRSFGANVLTF	TGTGCCAGCAGAAGTTTTGGGGCCAACGTCCTGACTTTC
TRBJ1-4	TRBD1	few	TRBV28	CASSPQTGVHEKLFF	TGTGCCAGCAGTCCACAGACAGGGGTTCACGAAAAACTGTTTTTT
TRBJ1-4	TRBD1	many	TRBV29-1	CSVVGGQGDEKLFF	TGCAGCGTTGTCGGGGGACAGGGTGATGAAAAACTGTTTTTT
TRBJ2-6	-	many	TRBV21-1	CASSKNLCRTGPTGANVLTF	TGTGCCAGCAGCAAGAATTTATGTCGGACAGGGCCTACTGGGGCCAACGTCCTGACTTTC
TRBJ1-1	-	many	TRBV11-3	CASSLVGASGPRNTEAFF	TGTGCCAGCAGCTTAGTAGGTGCCTCGGGACCGAGGAACACTGAAGCTTTCTTT
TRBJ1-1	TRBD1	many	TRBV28	CASSLGPGGLDAFF	TGTGCCAGCAGTTTGGGACCAGGGGGTTTAGACGCTTTCTTT
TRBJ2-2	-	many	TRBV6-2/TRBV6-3	CASSSREGGRGELFF	TGTGCCAGCAGTTCCCGGGAAGGTGGACGCGGGGAGCTGTTTTTT
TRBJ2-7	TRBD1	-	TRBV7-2	CASSLVEWDSSYEQYF	TGTGCCAGCAGCTTAGTCGAGTGGGACAGCTCCTACGAGCAGTACTTC
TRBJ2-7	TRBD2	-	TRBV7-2	CASSLSSAGGVAEQYF	TGTGCCAGCAGCTTATCTTCTGCGGGGGGGGTCGCCGAGCAGTACTTC
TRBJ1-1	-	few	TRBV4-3	CASSQDLKGGAFF	TGCGCCAGCAGCCAAGATCTTAAAGGGGGGGCTTTCTTT
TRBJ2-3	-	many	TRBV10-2	CASSEANPGDTQYF	TGCGCCAGCAGTGAAGCCAACCCCGGAGATACGCAGTATTTT
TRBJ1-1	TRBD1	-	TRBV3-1	CASSPGQGEAFF	TGTGCCAGCAGCCCGGGACAGGGTGAAGCTTTCTTT
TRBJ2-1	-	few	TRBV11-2	CASSLNLLPLAGRGSEQFF	TGTGCCAGCAGCTTAAACCTTCTTCCCCTAGCGGGCAGGGGGAGTGAGCAGTTCTTC
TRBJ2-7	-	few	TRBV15	CATSRDLGMSYEQYF	TGTGCCACCAGCAGAGATTTGGGGATGTCCTACGAGCAGTACTTC
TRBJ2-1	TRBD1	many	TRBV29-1	CSVGDGDRDFSEQFF	TGCAGCGTGGGAGATGGGGACAGGGACTTTAGTGAGCAGTTCTTC
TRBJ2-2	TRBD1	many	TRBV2	CASSDQTGYTGELFF	TGTGCCAGCAGTGACCAGACAGGGTACACCGGGGAGCTGTTTTTT
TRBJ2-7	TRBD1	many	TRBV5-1	CASSWGQTYEQYF	TGCGCCAGCAGCTGGGGACAGACCTACGAGCAGTACTTC
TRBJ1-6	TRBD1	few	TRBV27	CASSLPGQGYSPLHF	TGTGCCAGCAGTCTCCCGGGACAGGGTTATTCACCCCTCCACTTT
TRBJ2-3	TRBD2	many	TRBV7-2	CASSLIAGGTDTQYF	TGTGCCAGCAGCCTCATAGCGGGAGGAACAGATACGCAGTATTTT
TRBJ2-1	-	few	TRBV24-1	CATSDLRGSEQFF	TGTGCCACCAGTGATTTAAGGGGGTCAGAGCAGTTCTTC